This T cell receptor (beta chain) is drawn from a study of cytomegalovirus exposure and HLA in healthy donors. Overall study results and limits: According to reports, the classifier identified cytomegalovirus status with high specificity and sensitivity. Presence/absence analyses took donor sequencing depth as roughly uniform. According to a later analysis, most TCR beta chains associated with CMV appeared HLA-restricted. The study recorded more than 150 TCR beta chains that were cytomegalovirus-associated.

With respect to this clone: Antigen specificity is unknown.

13 Jbeta primers and 60 Vbeta primers were used for the PCR. Assay used: immunoSEQ multiplex PCR; TCRdb lists only in-frame clones, some missing. The sample has some 170,000 clones; 79% are singletons. Material: PBMCs. The TCR sequence derives from a man aged 35 to 55 in good health and CMV-seronegative.

Written as DNA, the CDR3 is TGTGCCAGCAGTTCCTCTGACGGAGGATATAATTCACCCCTCCACTTT. Encoded protein: CASSSSDGGYNSPLHF. The rearrangement links TRBV27 to TRBJ1-6, with D hard to call. Looked up from germline, CDR1 is MNHEY and CDR2 is SMNVEV (reference sequence). V lost 4 bases and J 4 bases, leaving 14 bases between the germline ends. CDR3 size: 16 residues.